Listed below are T cell receptor beta chains from one sample, sequenced in a study of early T cells in non-severe SARS-CoV-2 infection. TCRdb recomputed calls from the 5' RACE reads with MiXCR, one row per CDR3 protein. The data contain roughly 70,000 distinct CDR3 sequences, roughly an eighth of them singletons. Sequencing input: whole blood. All receptors derive from an adult who was a healthcare worker with PCR-confirmed SARS-CoV-2 infection or an uninfected control (not recorded which). The CDR3 runs from the conserved cysteine through the conserved F or W. Fields, in order: CDR3 protein, CDR3 DNA, D gene, clone size, J gene, V gene, CDR3 length. A D gene is named only where the DNA matches it firmly. Clone size, where shown, is once, few, many, or a class for clones that have expanded.

CASSFITGTASQYF	TGTGCCAGCAGCTTCATTACCGGGACGGCCTCGCAGTACTTC	.	many	TRBJ2-7	TRBV5-4	14
CASSLTSGVNTGELFF	TGTGCCAGCAGCTTGACTAGCGGGGTCAACACCGGGGAGCTGTTTTTT	TRBD2	many	TRBJ2-2	TRBV5-5	16
CASSSRPERTEAFF	TGTGCCAGCAGTTCCAGGCCGGAGAGAACTGAAGCTTTCTTT	.	.	TRBJ1-1	TRBV12-3/TRBV12-4	14
CASSLRRMNTEAFF	TGTGCCAGCAGTTTGCGACGGATGAACACTGAAGCTTTCTTT	.	once	TRBJ1-1	TRBV12-3/TRBV12-4	14
CASSVQPGSNQPQHF	TGTGCCAGTAGTGTACAACCGGGCTCCAATCAGCCCCAGCATTTT	.	.	TRBJ1-5	TRBV19	15
CSVDSGNYEQYF	TGCAGCGTTGATAGCGGGAACTACGAGCAGTACTTC	TRBD2	many	TRBJ2-7	TRBV29-1	12
CSASPRLEKLFF	TGCAGTGCTAGCCCCAGACTTGAAAAACTGTTTTTT	.	few	TRBJ1-4	TRBV20-1	12
CASSLMYEQYF	TGTGCCAGCAGCCTTATGTACGAGCAGTACTTC	.	many	TRBJ2-7	TRBV28	11
CASKFDLSNQPQHF	TGTGCCAGCAAGTTCGACCTTAGCAATCAGCCCCAGCATTTT	.	few	TRBJ1-5	TRBV2	14
CASNRQGPMNTEAFF	TGTGCCAGCAACCGACAGGGGCCGATGAACACTGAAGCTTTCTTT	TRBD1	few	TRBJ1-1	TRBV7-9	15